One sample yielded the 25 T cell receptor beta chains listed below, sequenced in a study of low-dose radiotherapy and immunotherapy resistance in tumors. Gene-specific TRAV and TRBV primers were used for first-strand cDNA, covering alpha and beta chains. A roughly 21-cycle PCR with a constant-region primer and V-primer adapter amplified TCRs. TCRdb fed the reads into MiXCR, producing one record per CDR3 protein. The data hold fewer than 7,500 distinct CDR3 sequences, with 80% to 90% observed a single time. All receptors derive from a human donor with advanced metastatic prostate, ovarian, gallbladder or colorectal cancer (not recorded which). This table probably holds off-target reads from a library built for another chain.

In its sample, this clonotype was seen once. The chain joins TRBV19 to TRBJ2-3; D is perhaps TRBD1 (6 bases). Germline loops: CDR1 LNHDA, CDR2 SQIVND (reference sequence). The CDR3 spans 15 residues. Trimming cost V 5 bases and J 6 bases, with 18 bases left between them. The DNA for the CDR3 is TGTGCCAGTAGTCTCGGACAGTATCGTAGGGATACGCAGTATTTT. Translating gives CASSLGQYRRDTQYF.

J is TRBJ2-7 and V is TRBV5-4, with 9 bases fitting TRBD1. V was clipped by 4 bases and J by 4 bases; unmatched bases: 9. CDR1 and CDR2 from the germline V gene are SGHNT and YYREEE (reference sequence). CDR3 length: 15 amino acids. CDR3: CASSRPGQGKYEQYF. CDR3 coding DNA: TGTGCCAGCAGCCGGCCGGGACAGGGAAAATACGAGCAGTACTTC.

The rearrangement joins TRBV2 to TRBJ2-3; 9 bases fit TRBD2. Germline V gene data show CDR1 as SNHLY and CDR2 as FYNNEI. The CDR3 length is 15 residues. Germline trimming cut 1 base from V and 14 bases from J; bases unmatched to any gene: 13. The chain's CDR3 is CASSEVSARGGRLYF. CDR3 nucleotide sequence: TGTGCCAGCAGTGAAGTGTCAGCGCGGGGGGGGCGCTTGTATTTT.

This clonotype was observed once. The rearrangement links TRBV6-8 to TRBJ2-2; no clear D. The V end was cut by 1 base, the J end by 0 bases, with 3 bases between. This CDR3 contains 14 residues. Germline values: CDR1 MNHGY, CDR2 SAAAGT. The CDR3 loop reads CASSYFPNTGELFF. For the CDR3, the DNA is TGTGCCAGCAGTTACTTCCCGAACACCGGGGAGCTGTTTTTT.

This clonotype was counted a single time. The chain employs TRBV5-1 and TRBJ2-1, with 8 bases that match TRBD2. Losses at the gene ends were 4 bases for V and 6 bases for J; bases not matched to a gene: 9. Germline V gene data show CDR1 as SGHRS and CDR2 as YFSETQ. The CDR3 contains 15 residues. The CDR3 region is CASSIGGGPGNEQFF. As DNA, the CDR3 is TGCGCCAGCAGCATTGGCGGGGGGCCCGGCAATGAGCAGTTCTTC.

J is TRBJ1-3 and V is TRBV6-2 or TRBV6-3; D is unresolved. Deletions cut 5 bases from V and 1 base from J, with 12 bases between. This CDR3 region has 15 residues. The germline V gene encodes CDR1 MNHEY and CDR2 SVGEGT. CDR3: CASSPRRDSGNTIYF. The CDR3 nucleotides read TGTGCCAGCAGTCCCCGGCGGGATTCTGGAAACACCATATATTTT.

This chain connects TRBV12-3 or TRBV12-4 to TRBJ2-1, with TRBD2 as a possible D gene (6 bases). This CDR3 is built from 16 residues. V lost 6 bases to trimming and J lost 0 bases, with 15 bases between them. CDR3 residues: CASRPSGDLSYNEQFF. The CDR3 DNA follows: TGTGCCAGCAGGCCCTCGGGGGACCTCTCCTACAATGAGCAGTTCTTC.

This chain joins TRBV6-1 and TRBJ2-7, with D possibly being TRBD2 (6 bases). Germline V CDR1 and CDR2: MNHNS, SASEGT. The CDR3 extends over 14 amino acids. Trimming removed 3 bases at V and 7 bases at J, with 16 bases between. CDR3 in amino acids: CASSERWDSREQYF. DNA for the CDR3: TGTGCCAGCAGTGAGCGATGGGACTCCAGGGAGCAGTACTTC.

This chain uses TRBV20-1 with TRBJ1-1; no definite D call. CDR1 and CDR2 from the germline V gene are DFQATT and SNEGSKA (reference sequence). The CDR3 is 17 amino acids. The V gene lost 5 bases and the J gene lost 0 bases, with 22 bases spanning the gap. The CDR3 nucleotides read TGCAGTGCTTGGCCCCACGGCAGACCAAGCATGAACACTGAAGCTTTCTTT. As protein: CSAWPHGRPSMNTEAFF.

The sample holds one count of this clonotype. The CDR3 region has the DNA TGTGCCAGCAGCTTAGAGGGACTCCTTGGCGAGACCCAGTACTTC. This gives the protein CASSLEGLLGETQYF. The chain couples TRBV7-6 to TRBJ2-5; possibly TRBD2 for D (6 bases). The CDR3 covers 15 residues. V lost 1 base to trimming and J lost 5 bases, with 14 bases between them. Germline V gives CDR1 SGHVS, CDR2 FNYEAQ.

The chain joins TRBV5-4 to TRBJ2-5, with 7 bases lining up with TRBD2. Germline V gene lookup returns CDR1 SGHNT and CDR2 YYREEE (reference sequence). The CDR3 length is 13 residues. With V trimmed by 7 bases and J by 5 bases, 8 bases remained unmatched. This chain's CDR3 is CASRAGEVETQYF. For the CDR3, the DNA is TGTGCCAGCCGGGCGGGGGAGGTGGAGACCCAGTACTTC. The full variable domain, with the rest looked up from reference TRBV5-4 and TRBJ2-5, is ETGVTQSPTHLIKTRGQQVTLRCSSQSGHNTVSWYQQALGQGPQFIFQYYREEENGRGNFPPRFSGLQFPNYSSELNVNALELDDSALYLCASRAGEVETQYFGPGTRLLVL.

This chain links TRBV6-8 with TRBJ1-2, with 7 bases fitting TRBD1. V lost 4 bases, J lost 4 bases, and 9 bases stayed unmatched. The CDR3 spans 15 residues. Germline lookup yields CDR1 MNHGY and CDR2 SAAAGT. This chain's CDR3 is CASSSNDRVGYGYTF. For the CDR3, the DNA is TGTGCCAGCAGTTCCAACGACAGGGTTGGCTATGGCTACACCTTC.

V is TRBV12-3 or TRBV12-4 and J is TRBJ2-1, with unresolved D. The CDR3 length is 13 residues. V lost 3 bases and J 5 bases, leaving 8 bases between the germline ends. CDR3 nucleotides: TGTGCCAGCAGTTTGGGCCAGAACAATGAGCAGTTCTTC. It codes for CASSLGQNNEQFF.

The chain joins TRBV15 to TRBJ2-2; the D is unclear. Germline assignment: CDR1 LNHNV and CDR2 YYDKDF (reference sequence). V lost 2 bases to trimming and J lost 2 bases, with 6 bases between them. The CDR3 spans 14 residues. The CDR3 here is CATSRKGNTGELFF. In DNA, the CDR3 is TGTGCCACCAGCAGAAAGGGAAACACCGGGGAGCTGTTTTTT.

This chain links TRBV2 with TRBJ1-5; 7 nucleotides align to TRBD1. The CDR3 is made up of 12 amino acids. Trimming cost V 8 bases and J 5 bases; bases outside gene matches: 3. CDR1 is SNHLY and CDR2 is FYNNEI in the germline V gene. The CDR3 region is CASRTGDQPQHF. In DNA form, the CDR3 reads TGTGCCAGCCGGACAGGAGATCAGCCCCAGCATTTT.

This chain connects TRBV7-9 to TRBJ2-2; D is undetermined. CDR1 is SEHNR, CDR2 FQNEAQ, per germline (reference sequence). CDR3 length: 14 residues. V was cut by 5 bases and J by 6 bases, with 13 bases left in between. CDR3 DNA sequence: TGTGCCAGCAGCGCACGAGGATGGTCCGGGGAGCTGTTTTTT. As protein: CASSARGWSGELFF. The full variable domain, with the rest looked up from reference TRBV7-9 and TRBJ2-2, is DTGVSQNPRHKITKRGQNVTFRCDPISEHNRLYWYRQTLGQGPEFLTYFQNEAQLEKSRLLSDRFSAERPKGSFSTLEIQRTEQGDSAMYLCASSARGWSGELFFGEGSRLTVL.

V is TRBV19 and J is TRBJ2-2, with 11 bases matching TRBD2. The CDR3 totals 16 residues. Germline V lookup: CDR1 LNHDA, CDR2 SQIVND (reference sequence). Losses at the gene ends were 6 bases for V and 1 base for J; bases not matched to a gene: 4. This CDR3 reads CASRRLAGRNTGELFF. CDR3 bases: TGTGCCAGTAGGAGACTAGCGGGGAGGAACACCGGGGAGCTGTTTTTT.

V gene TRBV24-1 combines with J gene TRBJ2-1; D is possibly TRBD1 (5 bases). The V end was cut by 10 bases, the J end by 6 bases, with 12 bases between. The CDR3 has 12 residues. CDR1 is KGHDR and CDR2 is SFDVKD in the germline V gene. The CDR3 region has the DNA TGTGCCACTAGCCTTGACAGCAATGAGCAGTTCTTC. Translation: CATSLDSNEQFF.

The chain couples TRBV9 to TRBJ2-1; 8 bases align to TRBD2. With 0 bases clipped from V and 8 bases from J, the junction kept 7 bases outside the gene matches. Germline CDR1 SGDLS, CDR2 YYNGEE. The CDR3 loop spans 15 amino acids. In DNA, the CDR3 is TGTGCCAGCAGCGTAGCTGCGACTAGCGCGTATGAGCAGTTCTTC. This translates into CASSVAATSAYEQFF. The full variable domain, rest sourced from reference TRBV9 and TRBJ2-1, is DSGVTQTPKHLITATGQRVTLRCSPRSGDLSVYWYQQSLDQGLQFLIQYYNGEERAKGNILERFSAQQFPDLHSELNLSSLELGDSALYFCASSVAATSAYEQFFGPGTRLTVL.

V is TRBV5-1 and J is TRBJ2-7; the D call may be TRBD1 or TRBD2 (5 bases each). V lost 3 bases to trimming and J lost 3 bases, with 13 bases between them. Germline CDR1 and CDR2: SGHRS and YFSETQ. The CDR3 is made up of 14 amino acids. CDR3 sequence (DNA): TGCGCCAGCAGCTCCGGGACGGCGAGCTACGAGCAGTACTTC. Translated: CASSSGTASYEQYF.

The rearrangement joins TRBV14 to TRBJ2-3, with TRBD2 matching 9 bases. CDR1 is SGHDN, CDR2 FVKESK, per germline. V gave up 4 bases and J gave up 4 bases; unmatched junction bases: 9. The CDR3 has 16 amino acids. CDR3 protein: CASSPRGGGVADTQYF. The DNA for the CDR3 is TGTGCCAGCAGCCCCCGAGGCGGGGGGGTCGCAGATACGCAGTATTTT. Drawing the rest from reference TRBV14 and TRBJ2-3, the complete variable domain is EAGVTQFPSHSVIEKGQTVTLRCDPISGHDNLYWYRRVMGKEIKFLLHFVKESKQDESGMPNNRFLAERTGGTYSTLKVQPAELEDSGVYFCASSPRGGGVADTQYFGPGTRLTVL.

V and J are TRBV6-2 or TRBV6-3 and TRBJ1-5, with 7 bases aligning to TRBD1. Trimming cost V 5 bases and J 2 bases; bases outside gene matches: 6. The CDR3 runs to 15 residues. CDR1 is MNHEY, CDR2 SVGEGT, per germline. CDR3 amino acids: CASSHRGQGNQPQHF. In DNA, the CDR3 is TGTGCCAGCAGTCACAGGGGACAAGGCAATCAGCCCCAGCATTTT.

The CDR3 is CSAREGGYNQPQHF. As DNA, the CDR3 is TGCAGTGCTAGAGAAGGGGGTTACAATCAGCCCCAGCATTTT. The gene calls are TRBV20-1 and TRBJ1-5; TRBD1 is a possible D gene (6 bases). Germline lookup yields CDR1 DFQATT and CDR2 SNEGSKA (reference sequence). This CDR3 contains 14 residues. V lost 0 bases and J 3 bases, leaving 9 bases between the germline ends.

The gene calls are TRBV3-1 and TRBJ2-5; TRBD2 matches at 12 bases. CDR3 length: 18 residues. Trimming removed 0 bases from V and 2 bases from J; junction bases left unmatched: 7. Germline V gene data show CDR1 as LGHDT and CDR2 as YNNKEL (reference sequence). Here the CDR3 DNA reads TGTGCCAGCAGCCAAGATTACCGACTAGCGGGAGTTCAAGAGACCCAGTACTTC. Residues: CASSQDYRLAGVQETQYF.

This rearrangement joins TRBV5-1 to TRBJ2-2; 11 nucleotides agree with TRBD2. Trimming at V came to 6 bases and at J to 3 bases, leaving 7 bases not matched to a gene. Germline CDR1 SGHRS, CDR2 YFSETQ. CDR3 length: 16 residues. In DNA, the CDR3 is TGCGCCAGCAAACAACCGGGACTAGCGGACACCGGGGAGCTGTTTTTT. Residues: CASKQPGLADTGELFF.